This T cell receptor beta chain was observed in a study of CD8 T cells in ankylosing spondylitis. Points from the study as a whole: A motif in TCR beta, a set of under ten highly homologous variants, appeared characteristic of ankylosing spondylitis blood.

This clonotype was counted ten times or more. Its specificity is not known. In making TCR beta libraries, quantitative 5'-RACE with molecular barcodes was used. MiXCR was run by TCRdb on the 5' RACE reads, yielding one entry per CDR3 protein. Of approximately 240,000 distinct CDR3 sequences listed, more than 9% were seen once; the top ten hold 2% to 3%. The source material was blood, either unsorted or a sorted T cell fraction (not recorded which). The sequence was collected from a male donor with ankylosing spondylitis or in good health (not recorded which).

The CDR3, as DNA: TGTGCCTGGACGCGGGGATTTGGCTATGGCTACACCTTC. This encodes CAWTRGFGYGYTF. The chain recombines TRBV30 with TRBJ1-2; D gene unclear. V gave up 4 bases and J gave up 4 bases, with 13 bases separating them. The CDR3 has 13 amino acids. Germline assignment: CDR1 GTSNPN and CDR2 SVGIG (reference sequence).